This T cell receptor (beta chain) was captured by sequencing in a study of human T cells and chemical hapten exposure. Study at large: Sensitization employed 2% DPC on about 2 cm by about 2 cm of upper inner arm skin. After 6 days, upper back 0.01% DPC patch tests were scored.

Time point here: pre-sensitization, week 0. Treatment: therapeutic diphenylcyclopropenone sensitization with weekly scalp DPC. The authors extracted total RNA from unfractionated whole blood. TCRdb re-analysed the RACE reads in MiXCR, keeping a single row per CDR3 protein. The sample consists of more than 300,000 distinct CDR3 sequences, around 5.5% of them appearing once. This clonotype showed up just a few times. This CDR3 comprises 16 residues. Germline V gene sequence: CDR1 KGHSH, CDR2 LQKENI. Trimming took 3 bases from V and 4 from J; bases not matched to a gene: 9. The V call is TRBV18, the J call TRBJ2-5; 9 nucleotides line up with TRBD1. This sequence originates from a woman aged 18-29 years with alopecia areata. Some clones in this sample may be carry-over from other donors' samples. Sample: whole blood, taken in connection with sensitization to the hapten diphenylcyclopropenone (DPC). Here the CDR3 DNA reads TGTGCCAGCTCACCCCCCCCGGGACAGGGAGGAGAGACCCAGTACTTC. This encodes CASSPPPGQGGETQYF.